What follows is one T cell receptor (beta chain) and its context. What it binds is not known. This CDR3 contains 17 residues. The trim removed 5 bases at V and 6 bases at J, leaving 9 bases unmatched. Germline CDR1 and CDR2: SGHTA and FQGNSA. The data were obtained in a study of cytomegalovirus exposure and HLA in healthy donors. Study conclusions and caveats: The classifier was said to identify cytomegalovirus status with high specificity and sensitivity. Researchers counted around 170 TCR beta chains as cytomegalovirus-associated.

TCRdb keeps only in-frame clones here, not all; method: immunoSEQ multiplex PCR. Counted here are approximately 160,000 clones, roughly 80% occurring once; the ten biggest clones make up 2% to 2.5%. This sequence joins TRBV7-2 and TRBJ2-5; 16 positions agree with TRBD2. This receptor was obtained from a man aged 25-40 years in good health and CMV-seropositive. Sequencing was done on a sample of PBMCs. CDR3 region: CASSTGTSGGASQTQYF. The CDR3 DNA reads as TGTGCCAGCAGCACCGGGACTAGCGGGGGGGCATCCCAGACCCAGTACTTC.